This T cell receptor (beta chain) comes out of a study of STAT5B mutations in CD4+ large granular lymphocyte leukemia. The table lists this clone with a few counts. This was a survey-level run. Clones were read by immunoSEQ multiplex PCR, and TCRdb kept only the in-frame ones, dropping some. The sample lists 25,000 to 35,000 clones; 78% were seen once. V dropped 0 bases and J dropped 1 base, with 10 bases sitting between them. From germline, CDR1 is SGHRS and CDR2 YFSETQ. The CDR3 is 15 amino acids. The J gene is TRBJ1-1, the V gene TRBV5-1; no definite D call. The origin of this receptor is a human donor in good health. Source material: CD4+ T cells from blood buffy coats. CDR3 in amino acids: CASSLVSLGNTEAFF. The DNA for the CDR3 is TGCGCCAGCAGCTTGGTGTCACTGGGGAACACTGAAGCTTTCTTT.